A selection of T cell receptor beta chains follows, all from one sample in a study of T cells in Graves' hyperthyroidism and ophthalmopathy. A single record per CDR3 protein comes from TCRdb applying MiXCR to the multiplex PCR reads. The repertoire holds around 340,000 distinct CDR3 sequences, 15% to 20% seen once, with 30% to 35% in the top ten. Sequencing used blood. The source of these receptors is a woman in her 30s with Graves' hyperthyroidism that later progressed to Graves' ophthalmopathy. Each CDR3 is given with its conserved first and last residue. Fields, in order: J gene, clone size, V gene, D gene, CDR3 DNA, CDR3 protein. D genes are given only for firm matches. Only part of the rows carry a size: once, few, many, or a class if the clone is expanded.

J gene: TRBJ1-3
clone size: NA
V gene: TRBV4-1
D gene: NA
CDR3 DNA: TGCGCCAGCAGCCAAGATCTTACCGTCGGGGGCACCATATATTTT
CDR3 protein: CASSQDLTVGGTIYF

J gene: TRBJ2-5
clone size: NA
V gene: TRBV5-6
D gene: TRBD1
CDR3 DNA: TGTGCCAGCAGCCCAGGACAGGGCGGGCAAGAGACCCAGTACTTC
CDR3 protein: CASSPGQGGQETQYF

J gene: TRBJ2-2
clone size: NA
V gene: TRBV9
D gene: TRBD2
CDR3 DNA: TGTGCCAGCAGCCCTAGGACAGGGGGACTAGCGGGGTTGCCGAACACCGGGGAGCTGTTTTTT
CDR3 protein: CASSPRTGGLAGLPNTGELFF

J gene: TRBJ2-7
clone size: few
V gene: TRBV7-9
D gene: TRBD1
CDR3 DNA: TGTGCCAGCAGCGCTGAGACAGGGGAGTTTTACTACGAGCAGTACTTC
CDR3 protein: CASSAETGEFYYEQYF

J gene: TRBJ2-5
clone size: many
V gene: TRBV9
D gene: TRBD2
CDR3 DNA: TGTGCCAGCAGCCCCGGGGGGTCAGGAGAGACCCAGTACTTC
CDR3 protein: CASSPGGSGETQYF

J gene: TRBJ2-1
clone size: few
V gene: TRBV7-2
D gene: TRBD1
CDR3 DNA: TGTGCCAGCAGCCACCGCTATAGGGGGCGGGATGAGCAGTTCTTC
CDR3 protein: CASSHRYRGRDEQFF

J gene: TRBJ1-6
clone size: few
V gene: TRBV7-9
D gene: TRBD1
CDR3 DNA: TGTGCCAGCAGCGACACCTCGACAGGGCGGAATTCACCCCTCCACTTT
CDR3 protein: CASSDTSTGRNSPLHF

J gene: TRBJ2-5
clone size: NA
V gene: TRBV5-4
D gene: NA
CDR3 DNA: TGTGCCAGCAGCTTGGTGGACTCTCGAGAGACCCAGTACTTC
CDR3 protein: CASSLVDSRETQYF

J gene: TRBJ2-5
clone size: many
V gene: TRBV29-1
D gene: NA
CDR3 DNA: TGCAGCGGGCGGCTTGGGACCCAGTACTTC
CDR3 protein: CSGRLGTQYF

J gene: TRBJ2-7
clone size: many
V gene: TRBV28
D gene: TRBD2
CDR3 DNA: TGTGCCAGCAGTCAACTTACTAGCGGCTCCTACGAGCAGTACTTC
CDR3 protein: CASSQLTSGSYEQYF

J gene: TRBJ2-7
clone size: many
V gene: TRBV28
D gene: NA
CDR3 DNA: TGTGCCAGCAGTTTAAGACAGTCCTACGAGCAGTACTTC
CDR3 protein: CASSLRQSYEQYF

J gene: TRBJ1-1
clone size: many
V gene: TRBV27
D gene: NA
CDR3 DNA: TGTGCCAGCAGTTTAGGACGGGGAGGGACTGAAGCTTTCTTT
CDR3 protein: CASSLGRGGTEAFF

J gene: TRBJ2-3
clone size: many
V gene: TRBV11-2
D gene: NA
CDR3 DNA: TGTGCCAGCAGCTTCGCATCAACCACGGATACGCAGTATTTT
CDR3 protein: CASSFASTTDTQYF

J gene: TRBJ2-7
clone size: many
V gene: TRBV20-1
D gene: TRBD2
CDR3 DNA: TGCAGTGCTAGAGCCGTTAGCGGGATAAGCTACGAGCAGTACTTC
CDR3 protein: CSARAVSGISYEQYF

J gene: TRBJ2-1
clone size: NA
V gene: TRBV25-1
D gene: NA
CDR3 DNA: TGTGCCGCGCTCCGGTCCGAGGGTAATGAGCAGTTCTTC
CDR3 protein: CAALRSEGNEQFF

J gene: TRBJ2-4
clone size: many
V gene: TRBV13
D gene: TRBD1
CDR3 DNA: TGTGCCAGCAGCGCCTCCATGGACAGGGTGGCAAACATTCAGTACTTC
CDR3 protein: CASSASMDRVANIQYF

J gene: TRBJ2-1
clone size: NA
V gene: TRBV7-9
D gene: TRBD1
CDR3 DNA: TGTGCCAGCAGCCCCCCTCCCGGGACAGGGAAACACAATGAGCAGTTCTTC
CDR3 protein: CASSPPPGTGKHNEQFF

J gene: TRBJ1-4
clone size: NA
V gene: TRBV11-2
D gene: NA
CDR3 DNA: TGTGCCAGCAGCTTTAACCAAAATGAAAAACTGTTTTTT
CDR3 protein: CASSFNQNEKLFF

J gene: TRBJ2-5
clone size: many
V gene: TRBV7-6
D gene: NA
CDR3 DNA: TGTGCCAGCAGCTTAGGTGGCGGGACCCAGTACTTC
CDR3 protein: CASSLGGGTQYF

J gene: TRBJ2-7
clone size: few
V gene: TRBV9
D gene: TRBD1
CDR3 DNA: TGTGCCAGCAGCCCCGGGACAGGAGGTATAGGAAACGAGCAGTACTTC
CDR3 protein: CASSPGTGGIGNEQYF

J gene: TRBJ2-5
clone size: many
V gene: TRBV11-2
D gene: NA
CDR3 DNA: TGTGCCAGCAGCTCCCGAGGGGGGTCGGAAGGAGCGAAAGAGACCCAGTACTTC
CDR3 protein: CASSSRGGSEGAKETQYF

J gene: TRBJ1-2
clone size: many
V gene: TRBV10-3
D gene: TRBD1
CDR3 DNA: TGTGCCATCAATCCGGGACAGGGCAACTATGGCTACACCTTC
CDR3 protein: CAINPGQGNYGYTF

J gene: TRBJ1-1
clone size: NA
V gene: TRBV6-1
D gene: TRBD1
CDR3 DNA: TGTGCCAGCAGTGAAAGAGACAGGGAAGAAGCTTTCTTT
CDR3 protein: CASSERDREEAFF

J gene: TRBJ1-4
clone size: many
V gene: TRBV12-3/TRBV12-4
D gene: NA
CDR3 DNA: TGTGCCAGCGGGGACTCGGGCGAAAAACTGTTTTTT
CDR3 protein: CASGDSGEKLFF

J gene: TRBJ1-6
clone size: many
V gene: TRBV11-2
D gene: NA
CDR3 DNA: TGTGCCAGCAGCTCGGATTCAGGGTTCGGGAATTCACCCCTCCACTTT
CDR3 protein: CASSSDSGFGNSPLHF

J gene: TRBJ2-1
clone size: many
V gene: TRBV18
D gene: NA
CDR3 DNA: TGTGCCAGCTCACCCCCCCTTATTGATGAGCAGTTCTTC
CDR3 protein: CASSPPLIDEQFF

J gene: TRBJ1-5
clone size: few
V gene: TRBV6-1
D gene: NA
CDR3 DNA: TGTGCCAGCAGTGAGGTGCGAGCGGGGCCCCAGCATTTT
CDR3 protein: CASSEVRAGPQHF

J gene: TRBJ1-2
clone size: NA
V gene: TRBV20-1
D gene: NA
CDR3 DNA: TGCAGTGCGAAAGACAAAACGTACTATGGCTACACCTTC
CDR3 protein: CSAKDKTYYGYTF

J gene: TRBJ2-1
clone size: NA
V gene: TRBV28
D gene: NA
CDR3 DNA: TGTGCCAGCAGCCCTCCCCTAGGGAACAATGAGCAGTTCTTC
CDR3 protein: CASSPPLGNNEQFF

J gene: TRBJ1-5
clone size: NA
V gene: TRBV6-9
D gene: NA
CDR3 DNA: TGTGCCAGCAGTTACTCGAAGTTTGGGTACAATCAGCCCAAGCATTTT
CDR3 protein: CASSYSKFGYNQPKHF

J gene: TRBJ2-1
clone size: many
V gene: TRBV27
D gene: NA
CDR3 DNA: TGTGCCAGCAGTTTATCGAGCGGCCCACCGAATGAGCAGTTCTTC
CDR3 protein: CASSLSSGPPNEQFF

J gene: TRBJ2-2
clone size: NA
V gene: TRBV27
D gene: NA
CDR3 DNA: TGTGCCAGCAGTCATGCCATGGGGTTGGCCACCGGGGAGCTGTTTTTT
CDR3 protein: CASSHAMGLATGELFF

J gene: TRBJ2-7
clone size: many
V gene: TRBV2
D gene: NA
CDR3 DNA: TGTGCCAGCAGTGAAGAGGGTCCTCTTAGGAACGAGCAGTACTTC
CDR3 protein: CASSEEGPLRNEQYF

J gene: TRBJ2-1
clone size: many
V gene: TRBV3-1
D gene: NA
CDR3 DNA: TGTGCCAGCAGCCGGACGTATGAGCAGTTCTTC
CDR3 protein: CASSRTYEQFF

J gene: TRBJ2-2
clone size: many
V gene: TRBV30
D gene: NA
CDR3 DNA: TGTGCCTGGAGTTCCCCGGGTATGGACACCGGGAAGCTGTTTTTT
CDR3 protein: CAWSSPGMDTGKLFF

J gene: TRBJ2-1
clone size: NA
V gene: TRBV7-9
D gene: TRBD2
CDR3 DNA: TGTGCCAGCAGCTTAGCGACTAGCGGGAGCGATGAGCAGTTCTTC
CDR3 protein: CASSLATSGSDEQFF

J gene: TRBJ1-2
clone size: many
V gene: TRBV9
D gene: NA
CDR3 DNA: TGTGCCAGCAGCGTAGGCCAGGGAATTGGCTACACCTTC
CDR3 protein: CASSVGQGIGYTF

J gene: TRBJ1-2
clone size: many
V gene: TRBV28
D gene: TRBD1
CDR3 DNA: TGTGCCAGCAGTTGGGGACAGAATGGCGGCTATGGCTACACCTTC
CDR3 protein: CASSWGQNGGYGYTF

J gene: TRBJ2-7
clone size: NA
V gene: TRBV20-1
D gene: TRBD2
CDR3 DNA: TGCAGTGGCCCGCCGTCCGCTAGCGGGAGAGACGAGCAGTACTTC
CDR3 protein: CSGPPSASGRDEQYF

J gene: TRBJ1-6
clone size: many
V gene: TRBV5-5
D gene: NA
CDR3 DNA: TGTGCCAGCAGCTTGGCCTGGACAGACCAAAATTCACCCCTCCACTTT
CDR3 protein: CASSLAWTDQNSPLHF

J gene: TRBJ1-1
clone size: few
V gene: TRBV7-2
D gene: NA
CDR3 DNA: TGTGCCAGCAGCCCCATGGGGGGACTTGAAGCTTTCTTT
CDR3 protein: CASSPMGGLEAFF

J gene: TRBJ2-3
clone size: many
V gene: TRBV11-2
D gene: NA
CDR3 DNA: TGTGCCAGCAGCTTAGCCCTTTTTACAGATACGCAGTATTTT
CDR3 protein: CASSLALFTDTQYF

J gene: TRBJ2-5
clone size: many
V gene: TRBV12-3/TRBV12-4
D gene: TRBD2
CDR3 DNA: TGTGCCAGCAGTTTATCAGCGGGGGCCCAAGAGACCCAGTACTTC
CDR3 protein: CASSLSAGAQETQYF

J gene: TRBJ2-1
clone size: NA
V gene: TRBV18
D gene: NA
CDR3 DNA: TGTGCCAGCTCACCAGATGGAGATGAGCAGTTCTTC
CDR3 protein: CASSPDGDEQFF

J gene: TRBJ1-1
clone size: many
V gene: TRBV6-1
D gene: NA
CDR3 DNA: TGTGCCAGCAGGGGGACCCGGTTGCGGGACACTGAAGCTTTCTTT
CDR3 protein: CASRGTRLRDTEAFF